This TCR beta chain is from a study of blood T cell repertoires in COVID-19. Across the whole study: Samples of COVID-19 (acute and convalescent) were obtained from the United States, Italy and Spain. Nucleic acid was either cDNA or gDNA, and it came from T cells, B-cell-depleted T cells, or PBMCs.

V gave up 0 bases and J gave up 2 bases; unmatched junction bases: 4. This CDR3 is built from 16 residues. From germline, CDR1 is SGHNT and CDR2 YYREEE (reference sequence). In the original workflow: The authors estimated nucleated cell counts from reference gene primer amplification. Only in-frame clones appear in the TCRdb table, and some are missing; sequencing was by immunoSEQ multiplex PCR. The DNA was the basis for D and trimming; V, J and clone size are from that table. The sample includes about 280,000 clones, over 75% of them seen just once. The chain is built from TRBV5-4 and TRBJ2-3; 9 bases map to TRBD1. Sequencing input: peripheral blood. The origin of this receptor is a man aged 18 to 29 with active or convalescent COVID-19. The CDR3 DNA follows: TGTGCCAGCAGCTTGGGTGGGACAGGGTCCACAGATACGCAGTATTTT. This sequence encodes CASSLGGTGSTDTQYF.